These 5 T cell receptor beta chains came from one sample sequenced in a study of cytomegalovirus exposure and HLA in healthy donors. The PCR employed 60 Vbeta primers together with 13 Jbeta primers. The assay was immunoSEQ multiplex PCR, and TCRdb's table has in-frame clones only and misses some. Of roughly 230,000 clones in the sample, over 90% were seen once. The sample was PBMCs. These receptors were obtained from a girl aged 2 to 10 in good health and CMV-seronegative.

CDR3 sequence (DNA): TGTGCCAGCAGCTTCCCTAGCGGGAGGTACAATGAGCAGTTCTTC. Translating it yields CASSFPSGRYNEQFF. The V gene is TRBV5-4, the J gene TRBJ2-1; TRBD2 matches 11 bases. J was trimmed by 4 bases and V by 2 bases; bases with no gene match: 2. The CDR3 spans 15 residues. CDR1 and CDR2 (germline): SGHNT, YYREEE (reference sequence).

The chain combines TRBV29-1 with TRBJ2-3, with D perhaps matching TRBD1 (6 bases). V was pared by 1 base and J by 1 base, with 15 bases between. Germline assignment: CDR1 SQVTM and CDR2 ANQGSEA. The CDR3 extends over 16 amino acids. The CDR3 is CSVEGRSSGGTDTQYF. CDR3 sequence (DNA): TGCAGCGTTGAAGGGCGTTCATCAGGGGGCACAGATACGCAGTATTTT.

This clone was seen a single time. The V call is TRBV5-1, the J call TRBJ2-3; 7 bases map to TRBD2. J was trimmed by 0 bases and V by 0 bases; bases with no gene match: 13. Germline V gene sequence: CDR1 SGHRS, CDR2 YFSETQ. CDR3 size: 19 residues. CDR3 residues: CASSLAASPAGLSTDTQYF. The CDR3, as DNA: TGCGCCAGCAGCTTGGCAGCGTCCCCAGCGGGGCTCAGCACAGATACGCAGTATTTT.

The chain links TRBV20-1 to TRBJ1-2, with 8 bases identical to TRBD1. CDR1 is DFQATT and CDR2 is SNEGSKA in the germline V gene (reference sequence). The CDR3 has 11 amino acids. The CDR3 loop reads CRDRGDYGYTF. Here the CDR3 DNA reads TGCAGAGACAGGGGTGACTATGGCTACACCTTC.

V is TRBV28 and J is TRBJ2-7; TRBD1 agrees at 9 bases. Germline V lookup: CDR1 MDHEN, CDR2 SYDVKM. The CDR3 covers 14 residues. J was trimmed by 7 bases and V by 5 bases; bases with no gene match: 9. CDR3 sequence: CASSGTRTGEEQYF. DNA of the CDR3: TGTGCCAGCAGTGGCACGAGGACAGGGGAAGAGCAGTACTTC. Supplemented by reference TRBV28 and TRBJ2-7, the full variable domain reads DVKVTQSSRYLVKRTGEKVFLECVQDMDHENMFWYRQDPGLGLRLIYFSYDVKMKEKGDIPEGYSVSREKKERFSLILESASTNQTSMYLCASSGTRTGEEQYFGPGTRLTVT.